These 23 T cell receptor beta chains were all obtained from the same sample, sequenced in a study of T cell repertoires in cytomegalovirus infection. From the reads, TCRdb called clonotypes with MiXCR, one entry per CDR3 protein. The data show a few hundred thousand distinct CDR3 sequences, more than 15% seen once. Sample: CD8+ T cells from PBMCs. Every receptor here comes from a human donor in good health (CMV status not recorded). Some clones in this sample may be carry-over from other donors' samples.

This clonotype was seen more than once but under ten times. The chain combines TRBV5-6 with TRBJ2-7; a weak D match, TRBD1 (5 bases). Germline assignment: CDR1 SGHDT and CDR2 YYEEEE. V lost 2 bases to trimming and J lost 0 bases, with 15 bases between them. The CDR3 runs 16 residues. The CDR3 coding sequence is TGTGCCAGCAGCTTTCGCAGGGTCCGCTACTCCTACGAGCAGTACTTC. It yields the protein CASSFRRVRYSYEQYF. Full variable domain (rest looked up from reference TRBV5-6 and TRBJ2-7): DAGVTQSPTHLIKTRGQQVTLRCSPKSGHDTVSWYQQALGQGPQFIFQYYEEEERQRGNFPDRFSGHQFPNYSSELNVNALLLGDSALYLCASSFRRVRYSYEQYFGPGTRLTVT.

This chain uses TRBV28 with TRBJ2-7; 8 bases agree with TRBD1. The trim removed 5 bases at V and 6 bases at J, leaving 6 bases unmatched. The CDR3 has 13 residues. Germline assignment: CDR1 MDHEN and CDR2 SYDVKM. The CDR3 sequence is CASSLPGGGEQYF. DNA for the CDR3: TGTGCCAGCAGTCTCCCAGGGGGCGGCGAGCAGTACTTC.

This clonotype was picked up a small number of times. This chain uses TRBV20-1 with TRBJ2-5, with 12 bases lining up with TRBD1. Germline V CDR1 and CDR2: DFQATT, SNEGSKA (reference sequence). The CDR3 is 14 residues long. V lost 5 bases and J lost 5; bases outside the gene matches: 6. CDR3 in DNA: TGCAGTGCTCCCGGGGACAGGGGGCTGGAGACCCAGTACTTC. Its protein is CSAPGDRGLETQYF.

This clonotype has more than one count but fewer than ten. CDR3 amino acids: CSARAAGIYNEQFF. CDR3 DNA: TGCAGTGCTAGAGCGGCAGGAATATACAATGAGCAGTTCTTC. The chain couples TRBV20-1 to TRBJ2-1; no definite D call. Germline CDR1 reads DFQATT; CDR2 reads SNEGSKA (reference sequence). The CDR3 runs to 14 residues. Trimming took off 1 base at V and 4 bases at J, with 11 bases between the two ends.

This clonotype was detected only a few times. The V gene is TRBV28, the J gene TRBJ1-3; D gene unclear. The V gene's germline CDR1 is MDHEN and CDR2 SYDVKM. V was cut by 5 bases and J by 0 bases, with 8 bases left in between. The CDR3 extends over 14 amino acids. The CDR3 here is CASSLQISGNTIYF. As DNA, the CDR3 is TGTGCCAGCAGTCTACAGATCTCTGGAAACACCATATATTTT.

The chain is built from TRBV6-5 and TRBJ1-1; D is undetermined. The CDR3 extends over 11 amino acids. Trimming pared 10 bases from V and 1 base from J, leaving 7 bases between. Germline V CDR1 and CDR2: MNHEY, SVGAGI. The CDR3 is CATRQNTEAFF. In DNA form, the CDR3 reads TGTGCCACACGTCAGAACACTGAAGCTTTCTTT.

This clonotype has a count of ten or more. The V gene is TRBV11-2, the J gene TRBJ1-4, with D unclear. Germline assignment: CDR1 SGHAT and CDR2 FQNNGV. Trimming pared 0 bases from V and 8 bases from J, leaving 16 bases between. The CDR3 length is 16 residues. The CDR3 region has the DNA TGTGCCAGCAGCTTAGATGCGCACGGCCCGGCGGAAAAACTGTTTTTT. This gives the protein CASSLDAHGPAEKLFF.

This clonotype was seen at least ten times. The gene calls are TRBV7-9 and TRBJ2-1; unclear D gene. Germline values: CDR1 SEHNR, CDR2 FQNEAQ (reference sequence). The CDR3 length is 12 residues. V shed 5 bases and J shed 8 bases, with 10 bases lying between them. The CDR3 nucleotides read TGTGCCAGCAGCACCCGTTGGGATGAGCAGTTCTTC. Residues: CASSTRWDEQFF.

This clonotype was seen only a few times. The chain joins TRBV23-1 to TRBJ2-5; perhaps D is TRBD1 or TRBD2 (5 bases each). TRBV23-1 counts as an open reading frame of uncertain function. Trimming took off 7 bases at V and 0 bases at J, with 15 bases between the two ends. The CDR3 has 15 amino acids. The CDR3 nucleotides read TGCGCCAGCACCCCGGGACGGAGCCACCAAGAGACCCAGTACTTC. It specifies CASTPGRSHQETQYF.

In regard to this clonotype: A much larger clone differs from this one at a single base, so this may be a read error. This chain links TRBV12-3 or TRBV12-4 with TRBJ1-2; D gene uncertain. Trimming cost V 4 bases and J 4 bases, with 10 bases left between them. The CDR3 runs 13 residues. The CDR3 sequence: CASSSMWGYGYTF. DNA for the CDR3: TGTGCCAGCAGTTCTATGTGGGGCTATGGCTACACCTTC.

This clonotype was seen ten or more times. V and J are TRBV7-6 and TRBJ1-1; TRBD1 agrees at 8 bases. The CDR3 is 16 residues long. Unmatched junction bases numbered 9, after V lost 5 bases and J lost 1 base. Looked up from germline, CDR1 is SGHVS and CDR2 is FNYEAQ. The CDR3 region is CASSQDRVYGNTEAFF. The CDR3 DNA reads as TGTGCCAGCAGCCAGGACAGGGTTTATGGGAACACTGAAGCTTTCTTT.

This clonotype has ten or more counts. V usage is TRBV4-1 and J usage is TRBJ1-3; D call uncertain. The CDR3 contains 15 residues. Germline values: CDR1 MGHRA, CDR2 YSYEKL. V was trimmed by 1 base and J by 0 bases, leaving 7 bases between them. This CDR3 is CASSQVDISGNTIYF. CDR3 in DNA: TGCGCCAGCAGCCAAGTCGACATCTCTGGAAACACCATATATTTT.

The genes are TRBV5-1 and TRBJ2-7; D remains unclear. V lost 0 bases to trimming and J lost 0 bases, with 7 bases between them. Germline values: CDR1 SGHRS, CDR2 YFSETQ. The CDR3 is 14 amino acids. Here the CDR3 DNA reads TGCGCCAGCAGCTTGGCTGCGTCCTCCTACGAGCAGTACTTC. The encoded protein is CASSLAASSYEQYF.

This rearrangement joins TRBV5-4 to TRBJ2-7; tentative D call: TRBD1 (5 bases). Trimming left V 0 bases short and J 2 bases short, with 9 bases between. This CDR3 comprises 14 residues. Germline V CDR1 and CDR2: SGHNT, YYREEE (reference sequence). The CDR3, as DNA: TGTGCCAGCAGCTTGGGACAGAGAACCTACGAGCAGTACTTC. This codes for CASSLGQRTYEQYF.

This clonotype was counted a few times. The V and J genes are TRBV20-1 and TRBJ1-1, with D maybe TRBD1 (5 bases). CDR3 length: 13 residues. Germline CDR1 and CDR2: DFQATT and SNEGSKA (reference sequence). Trimming stripped 5 bases from V and 8 bases from J, with 18 bases between. CDR3 region: CSAGASTRPEAFF. Written as DNA, the CDR3 is TGCAGTGCTGGGGCTAGCACCCGCCCGGAAGCTTTCTTT.

This clonotype was detected many times. The chain uses TRBV7-2 and TRBJ2-2; D not certain. The CDR3 covers 13 residues. CDR1 SGHTA and CDR2 FQGNSA come from the germline V gene. V dropped 2 bases and J dropped 6 bases, with 7 bases sitting between them. This CDR3 is CASSLLVSGELFF. As DNA, the CDR3 is TGTGCCAGCAGCTTATTAGTATCCGGGGAGCTGTTTTTT.

This clonotype has more than one count but fewer than ten. The V call is TRBV20-1, the J call TRBJ1-5; no clear D. Germline CDR1 and CDR2: DFQATT and SNEGSKA (reference sequence). V was pared by 1 base and J by 6 bases, with 13 bases between. There are 14 residues in the CDR3. CDR3 in amino acids: CSARVVAESQPQHF. In DNA, the CDR3 is TGCAGTGCTAGAGTTGTGGCAGAAAGTCAGCCCCAGCATTTT.

The chain has TRBV5-1 and TRBJ1-1, with D tentatively TRBD1 (6 bases). The germline CDR1 and CDR2 sequences are SGHRS and YFSETQ. The CDR3 consists of 14 residues. V was clipped by 2 bases and J by 4 bases, with 12 bases between them. DNA for the CDR3: TGCGCCAGCAGCTTTTCAGGGGAGGGCACTGAAGCTTTCTTT. Protein sequence: CASSFSGEGTEAFF.

The chain carries TRBV27 and TRBJ2-3; no firm D call. The CDR3 spans 14 residues. The germline gives CDR1 MNHEY, CDR2 SMNVEV (reference sequence). V was clipped by 6 bases and J by 0 bases, with 10 bases between them. The CDR3 coding sequence is TGTGCCAGCAGCTTGTCTAGGAGCACAGATACGCAGTATTTT. Translating it yields CASSLSRSTDTQYF.

This clonotype has a handful of counts. The chain links TRBV28 to TRBJ1-2; a possible D gene is TRBD1 (5 bases). CDR3 length: 15 residues. V lost 6 bases, J lost 0 bases, and 14 bases lay in between. The germline V gene encodes CDR1 MDHEN and CDR2 SYDVKM. The CDR3 DNA is TGTGCCAGCAGAGAGGAGCTGACAGCTAACTATGGCTACACCTTC. Protein product: CASREELTANYGYTF.

J is TRBJ2-2 and V is TRBV6-2 or TRBV6-3; D ambiguous. This CDR3 is 13 amino acids long. The V gene's germline CDR1 is MNHEY and CDR2 SVGEGT. V was trimmed by 6 bases and J by 0 bases, leaving 5 bases between them. The CDR3 loop reads CASRQPNTGELFF. CDR3 bases: TGTGCCAGCAGACAGCCGAACACCGGGGAGCTGTTTTTT.

This clonotype was seen at least ten times. J is TRBJ2-7 and V is TRBV12-3 or TRBV12-4, with 10 nucleotides matching TRBD1. This CDR3 region has 15 residues. V lost 3 bases, J lost 2 bases, and 4 bases stayed unmatched. CDR3 in DNA: TGTGCCAGCAGTTTGGGGGGACAGGGGACCTACGAGCAGTACTTC. Residues: CASSLGGQGTYEQYF.

This clonotype was counted between two and nine times. The rearrangement joins TRBV14 to TRBJ1-1; perhaps TRBD1 as D (5 bases). Looked up from germline, CDR1 is SGHDN and CDR2 is FVKESK. The CDR3 is 14 amino acids. The germline V and J ends were trimmed by 5 bases and 3 bases, with 13 bases remaining between them. CDR3 coding DNA: TGTGCCAGCAGCGCGTGGGGGACGGACACTGAAGCTTTCTTT. Translating gives CASSAWGTDTEAFF.